Presented here are 18 T cell receptor beta chains from one specimen sequenced in a study of T cells after yellow fever vaccination (dated by TCRdb to between 2018 and 2020). In the paper's terms, the treatment or condition label means: live attenuated yellow fever vaccine strain. To prepare the library, 5' RACE was applied. Instrument on record: Illumina NovaSeq 6000. The public sequencing data were trimmed at Q25 with fastp and processed into clonotypes with MiXCR by TCRdb, which kept only in-frame beta chains. Each CDR3 protein gets just one entry, which takes the most common genes and DNA from the rows behind it. The sample includes 100,000 to 150,000 distinct CDR3 sequences, with 8.9% observed a single time. In total, the top ten clones hold roughly 43% of the sample. The sequenced sample was CD8+ T cells sorted from PBMCs, obtained on the day of the yellow fever booster vaccination. The receptors shown here come from a young man who received the YFV17D yellow fever vaccine.

This clonotype was recorded a few times. The rearrangement uses TRBV10-3 and TRBJ2-3; D may be TRBD2 (5 bases). The germline V gene has CDR1 ENHRY and CDR2 SYGVKD. The CDR3 has 16 amino acids. Trimming pared 3 bases from V and 0 bases from J, leaving 13 bases between. CDR3 coding DNA: TGTGCCATCAGTGACTCCCAGCGGTCTAGCACAGATACGCAGTATTTT. This translates into CAISDSQRSSTDTQYF.

This clonotype has just a few counts. The rearrangement joins TRBV6-6 to TRBJ1-1; D gene uncertain. The CDR3 is 11 residues long. Germline V gene lookup returns CDR1 MNHNY and CDR2 SVGAGI (reference sequence). The germline V and J ends were trimmed by 2 bases and 8 bases, with 6 bases remaining between them. CDR3 residues: CASSYRMEAFF. The CDR3, as DNA: TGTGCCAGCAGTTACAGGATGGAAGCTTTCTTT.

V and J are TRBV11-3 and TRBJ1-6, with D unclear. The CDR3 extends over 16 amino acids. The V end was cut by 5 bases, the J end by 0 bases, with 11 bases between. Germline V gene lookup returns CDR1 SGHNT and CDR2 YENEEA. Here the CDR3 reads CASSPSHSSYNSPLHF. The CDR3, as DNA: TGTGCCAGCAGCCCCTCTCACAGCTCCTATAATTCACCCCTCCACTTT.

In this sample, this clonotype turned up a few times. The gene calls are TRBV6-2 or TRBV6-3 and TRBJ2-1, with 7 bases lining up with TRBD1. CDR1 is MNHEY, CDR2 SVGEGT, per germline. The CDR3 covers 16 residues. The ends lost 6 bases at V and 0 bases at J; junction bases unmatched: 8. CDR3 in DNA: TGTGCCAGCAGCTCGAACAGGGGAAGCTCCTACAATGAGCAGTTCTTC. It is translated as CASSSNRGSSYNEQFF.

This clonotype showed up just a few times. This chain connects TRBV5-5 to TRBJ2-3; 10 bases are shared with TRBD2. This CDR3 region has 15 residues. Germline CDR1 and CDR2: SGHKS and YYEKEE (reference sequence). The junction had 11 bases not matched to a gene; V was cut back by 4 bases and J by 9 bases. The DNA of the CDR3 is TGTGCCAGCAGCCTACTAGCGGGGAAACCTGAAACGCAGTATTTT. As protein: CASSLLAGKPETQYF.

This clonotype was seen at least ten times. The J gene is TRBJ2-7, the V gene TRBV7-2; TRBD2 is a possible D gene (5 bases). Trimming shortened V by 4 bases and J by 4 bases, and 8 bases separated the two germline ends. Germline lookup yields CDR1 SGHTA and CDR2 FQGNSA. The CDR3 loop spans 12 amino acids. In DNA form, the CDR3 reads TGTGCCAGCAGCTCAACTAGTTACGAGCAGTACTTC. This gives the protein CASSSTSYEQYF.

This clonotype was observed a few times. This chain connects TRBV5-1 to TRBJ2-1; a weak D match, TRBD1 (6 bases). This CDR3 has 12 residues. Trimming removed 8 bases at V and 8 bases at J, with 14 bases between. The germline V gene encodes CDR1 SGHRS and CDR2 YFSETQ. The CDR3 loop reads CASRGSSDEQFF. CDR3 coding DNA: TGCGCCAGTAGGGGGTCAAGCGATGAGCAGTTCTTC.

The chain employs TRBV4-1 and TRBJ2-3; the D gene is possibly TRBD1 (6 bases). V lost 4 bases, J lost 0 bases, and 14 bases lay in between. There are 16 residues in the CDR3. Germline V gene sequence: CDR1 MGHRA, CDR2 YSYEKL. CDR3 DNA: TGCGCCAGCAGCCGGTCGACAGGTTCTAGCACAGATACGCAGTATTTT. Translated, it gives CASSRSTGSSTDTQYF.

This chain links TRBV27 with TRBJ1-4, with TRBD1 matching 10 bases. V shed 5 bases and J 2 bases; nucleotides not matched to a gene: 11. CDR3 size: 18 residues. Looked up from germline, CDR1 is MNHEY and CDR2 is SMNVEV (reference sequence). CDR3: CASSRRQGARRTNEKLFF. CDR3 nucleotide sequence: TGTGCCAGCAGTCGACGACAGGGGGCGAGAAGGACTAATGAAAAACTGTTTTTT.

CDR3 protein: CASSGGTYNEQFF. CDR3 coding DNA: TGTGCCAGCAGCGGGGGAACCTACAATGAGCAGTTCTTC. This chain connects TRBV9 to TRBJ2-1; D uncertain. Germline CDR1 reads SGDLS; CDR2 reads YYNGEE. Trimming pared 3 bases from V and 2 bases from J, leaving 6 bases between. The CDR3 sequence is 13 residues long.

The chain joins TRBV4-2 to TRBJ2-3; 8 nucleotides match TRBD1. Germline trimming cut 3 bases from V and 2 bases from J; bases unmatched to any gene: 4. This CDR3 region has 15 residues. Germline assignment: CDR1 LGHNA and CDR2 YNFKEQ. CDR3 protein: CASSQLTGVTDTQYF. DNA of the CDR3: TGTGCCAGCAGCCAGCTGACAGGGGTCACAGATACGCAGTATTTT.

In its sample, this clonotype was seen many times. This chain links TRBV2 with TRBJ2-1; D possibly corresponds to TRBD1 (6 bases). There are 15 residues in the CDR3. Trimming removed 9 bases from V and 5 bases from J, with 20 bases in between. Germline lookup yields CDR1 SNHLY and CDR2 FYNNEI. The CDR3 region has the DNA TGTGCCAGAAGTATTGGACAGAAACTACACAATGAGCAGTTCTTC. It is translated as CARSIGQKLHNEQFF.

J is TRBJ1-1 and V is TRBV12-3 or TRBV12-4; the D is unclear. V was cut by 4 bases and J by 11 bases, with 20 bases left in between. This CDR3 region has 14 residues. CDR3 in DNA: TGTGCCAGCAGTTCCACGTCCGGGCCGGAGGCTGCTTTCTTT. Residues: CASSSTSGPEAAFF.

This clonotype was seen a single time. The V call is TRBV11-2, the J call TRBJ1-1; TRBD1 is a possible D gene (6 bases). In germline, CDR1 is SGHAT, CDR2 FQNNGV. The CDR3 length is 12 residues. The V end lost 7 bases, the J end lost 6 bases, and 12 bases lay between the germline ends. This CDR3 is CASNLGAAEAFF. The CDR3 DNA reads TGTGCCAGCAACCTGGGGGCTGCTGAAGCTTTCTTT.

The rearrangement links TRBV29-1 to TRBJ2-2, with D hard to call. With 4 bases removed from V and 4 bases from J, the gap between germline ends came to 7 bases. The CDR3 is 12 amino acids. Looked up from germline, CDR1 is SQVTM and CDR2 is ANQGSEA. The DNA of the CDR3 is TGCAGCGTTGCCCATGTCACCGGGGAGCTGTTTTTT. It specifies CSVAHVTGELFF.

This clonotype showed up many times. The chain is built from TRBV6-8 and TRBJ2-5, with 10 bases aligning to TRBD1. The germline gives CDR1 MNHGY, CDR2 SAAAGT. This CDR3 contains 14 residues. Trimming at V came to 7 bases and at J to 2 bases, leaving 4 bases not matched to a gene. In DNA form, the CDR3 reads TGTGCCAGCACCGGACAGGGGGATCAAGAGACCCAGTACTTC. Translating gives CASTGQGDQETQYF.

This clonotype was observed a few times. V gene TRBV21-1 combines with J gene TRBJ1-4. TRBV21-1 is reported as a pseudogene. The CDR3 has 8 amino acids. CDR3 coding DNA: TGTGCCAGCAGAGTTACCCTTTTT. Residues: CASRVTLF.

The table lists this clonotype with a few counts. J is TRBJ2-1 and V is TRBV7-2, with TRBD2 matching over 8 bases. This CDR3 spans 14 amino acids. V dropped 3 bases and J dropped 7; count of bases not matched to a gene: 5. In germline, CDR1 is SGHTA, CDR2 FQGNSA. In DNA, the CDR3 is TGTGCCAGCAGCTTCCCGGGACTAGAAAATGAGCAGTTCTTC. This gives the protein CASSFPGLENEQFF.